The T cell receptor (beta chain) described here comes from a study of identifying expanded T cells in peripheral blood. Overall study results and limits: Roughly 1.2 clones differed between technical replicates, versus around 15 and 19 over time. Two-week clone count variance significantly increased as total template count grew.

Notes on this clone: Its matching antigen is unknown.

During the collection period, no donor immune events like infections were recorded. The assay was immunoSEQ multiplex PCR, and TCRdb's table has in-frame clones only and misses some. This sample has about 110,000 clones, with around 89% found just once. The CDR3 spans 16 residues. V was pared by 5 bases and J by 2 bases, with 18 bases between. Germline V gene sequence: CDR1 LNHDA, CDR2 SQIVND (reference sequence). J is TRBJ2-5 and V is TRBV19; TRBD2 is a possible D gene (6 bases). This TCR was sampled from a person aged 18 to 75 in good health. Input material: blood. The CDR3 DNA reads TGTGCCAGTAGTCTAAAGTCTGGGGGGTGGCAAGAGACCCAGTACTTC. This gives the protein CASSLKSGGWQETQYF.